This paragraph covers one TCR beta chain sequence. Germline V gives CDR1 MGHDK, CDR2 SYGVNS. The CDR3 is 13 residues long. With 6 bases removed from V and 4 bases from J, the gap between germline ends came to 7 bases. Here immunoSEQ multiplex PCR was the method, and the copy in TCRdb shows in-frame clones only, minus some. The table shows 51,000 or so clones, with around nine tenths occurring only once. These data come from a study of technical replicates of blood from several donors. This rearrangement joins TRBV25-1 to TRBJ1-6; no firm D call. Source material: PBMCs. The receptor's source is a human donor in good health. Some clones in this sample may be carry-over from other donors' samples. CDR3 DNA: TGTGCCAGCAGCCCCACTTATAATTCACCCCTCCACTTT. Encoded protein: CASSPTYNSPLHF. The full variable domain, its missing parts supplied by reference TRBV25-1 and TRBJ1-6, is EADIYQTPRYLVIGTGKKITLECSQTMGHDKMYWYQQDPGMELHLIHYSYGVNSTEKGDLSSESTVSRIRTEHFPLTLESARPSHTSQYLCASSPTYNSPLHFGNGTRLTVT.